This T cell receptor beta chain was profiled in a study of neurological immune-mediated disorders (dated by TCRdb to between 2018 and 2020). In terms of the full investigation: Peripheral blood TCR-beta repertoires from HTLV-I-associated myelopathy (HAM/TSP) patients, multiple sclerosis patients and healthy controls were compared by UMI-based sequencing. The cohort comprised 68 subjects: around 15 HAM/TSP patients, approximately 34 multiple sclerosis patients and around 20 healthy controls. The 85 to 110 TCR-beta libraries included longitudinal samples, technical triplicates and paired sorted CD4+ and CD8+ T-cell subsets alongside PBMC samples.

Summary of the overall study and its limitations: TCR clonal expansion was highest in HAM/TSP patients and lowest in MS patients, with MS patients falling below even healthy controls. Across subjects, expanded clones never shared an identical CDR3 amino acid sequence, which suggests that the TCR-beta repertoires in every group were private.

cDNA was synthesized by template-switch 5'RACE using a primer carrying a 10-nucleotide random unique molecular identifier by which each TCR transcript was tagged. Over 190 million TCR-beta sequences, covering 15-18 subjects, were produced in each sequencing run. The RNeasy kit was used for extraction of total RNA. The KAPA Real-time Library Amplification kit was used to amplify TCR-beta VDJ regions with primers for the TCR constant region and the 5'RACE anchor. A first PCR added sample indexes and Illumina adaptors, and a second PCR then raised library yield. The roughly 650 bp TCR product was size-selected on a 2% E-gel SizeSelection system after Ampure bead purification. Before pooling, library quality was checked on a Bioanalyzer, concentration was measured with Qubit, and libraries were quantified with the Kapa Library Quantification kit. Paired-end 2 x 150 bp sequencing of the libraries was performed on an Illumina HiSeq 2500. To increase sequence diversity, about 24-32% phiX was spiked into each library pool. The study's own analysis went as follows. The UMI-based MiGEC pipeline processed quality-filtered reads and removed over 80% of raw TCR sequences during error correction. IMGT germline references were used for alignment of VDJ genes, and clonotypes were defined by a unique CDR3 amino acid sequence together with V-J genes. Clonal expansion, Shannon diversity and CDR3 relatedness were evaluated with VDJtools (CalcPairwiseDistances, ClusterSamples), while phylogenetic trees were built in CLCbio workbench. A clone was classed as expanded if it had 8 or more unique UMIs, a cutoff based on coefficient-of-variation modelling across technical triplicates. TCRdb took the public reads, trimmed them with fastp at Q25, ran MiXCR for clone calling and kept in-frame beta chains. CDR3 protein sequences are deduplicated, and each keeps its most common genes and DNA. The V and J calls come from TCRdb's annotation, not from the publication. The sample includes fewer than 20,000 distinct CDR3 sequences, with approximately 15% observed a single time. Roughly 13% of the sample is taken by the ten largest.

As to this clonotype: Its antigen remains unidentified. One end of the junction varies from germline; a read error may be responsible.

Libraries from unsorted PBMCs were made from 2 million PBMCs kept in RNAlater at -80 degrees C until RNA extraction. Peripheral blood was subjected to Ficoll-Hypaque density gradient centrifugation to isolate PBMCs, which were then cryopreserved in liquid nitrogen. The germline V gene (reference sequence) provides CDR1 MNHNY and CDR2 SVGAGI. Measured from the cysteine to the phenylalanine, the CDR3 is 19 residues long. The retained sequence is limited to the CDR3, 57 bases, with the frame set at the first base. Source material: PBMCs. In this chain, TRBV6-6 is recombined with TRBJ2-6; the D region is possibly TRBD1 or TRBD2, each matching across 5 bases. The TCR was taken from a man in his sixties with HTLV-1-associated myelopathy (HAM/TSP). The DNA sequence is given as TGTGCCAGCAGTTGGGGGATGTCAGGGAGCTTCTCTGGGACCAACGTCCTGACTTTC. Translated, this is CASSWGMSGSFSGTNVLTF.